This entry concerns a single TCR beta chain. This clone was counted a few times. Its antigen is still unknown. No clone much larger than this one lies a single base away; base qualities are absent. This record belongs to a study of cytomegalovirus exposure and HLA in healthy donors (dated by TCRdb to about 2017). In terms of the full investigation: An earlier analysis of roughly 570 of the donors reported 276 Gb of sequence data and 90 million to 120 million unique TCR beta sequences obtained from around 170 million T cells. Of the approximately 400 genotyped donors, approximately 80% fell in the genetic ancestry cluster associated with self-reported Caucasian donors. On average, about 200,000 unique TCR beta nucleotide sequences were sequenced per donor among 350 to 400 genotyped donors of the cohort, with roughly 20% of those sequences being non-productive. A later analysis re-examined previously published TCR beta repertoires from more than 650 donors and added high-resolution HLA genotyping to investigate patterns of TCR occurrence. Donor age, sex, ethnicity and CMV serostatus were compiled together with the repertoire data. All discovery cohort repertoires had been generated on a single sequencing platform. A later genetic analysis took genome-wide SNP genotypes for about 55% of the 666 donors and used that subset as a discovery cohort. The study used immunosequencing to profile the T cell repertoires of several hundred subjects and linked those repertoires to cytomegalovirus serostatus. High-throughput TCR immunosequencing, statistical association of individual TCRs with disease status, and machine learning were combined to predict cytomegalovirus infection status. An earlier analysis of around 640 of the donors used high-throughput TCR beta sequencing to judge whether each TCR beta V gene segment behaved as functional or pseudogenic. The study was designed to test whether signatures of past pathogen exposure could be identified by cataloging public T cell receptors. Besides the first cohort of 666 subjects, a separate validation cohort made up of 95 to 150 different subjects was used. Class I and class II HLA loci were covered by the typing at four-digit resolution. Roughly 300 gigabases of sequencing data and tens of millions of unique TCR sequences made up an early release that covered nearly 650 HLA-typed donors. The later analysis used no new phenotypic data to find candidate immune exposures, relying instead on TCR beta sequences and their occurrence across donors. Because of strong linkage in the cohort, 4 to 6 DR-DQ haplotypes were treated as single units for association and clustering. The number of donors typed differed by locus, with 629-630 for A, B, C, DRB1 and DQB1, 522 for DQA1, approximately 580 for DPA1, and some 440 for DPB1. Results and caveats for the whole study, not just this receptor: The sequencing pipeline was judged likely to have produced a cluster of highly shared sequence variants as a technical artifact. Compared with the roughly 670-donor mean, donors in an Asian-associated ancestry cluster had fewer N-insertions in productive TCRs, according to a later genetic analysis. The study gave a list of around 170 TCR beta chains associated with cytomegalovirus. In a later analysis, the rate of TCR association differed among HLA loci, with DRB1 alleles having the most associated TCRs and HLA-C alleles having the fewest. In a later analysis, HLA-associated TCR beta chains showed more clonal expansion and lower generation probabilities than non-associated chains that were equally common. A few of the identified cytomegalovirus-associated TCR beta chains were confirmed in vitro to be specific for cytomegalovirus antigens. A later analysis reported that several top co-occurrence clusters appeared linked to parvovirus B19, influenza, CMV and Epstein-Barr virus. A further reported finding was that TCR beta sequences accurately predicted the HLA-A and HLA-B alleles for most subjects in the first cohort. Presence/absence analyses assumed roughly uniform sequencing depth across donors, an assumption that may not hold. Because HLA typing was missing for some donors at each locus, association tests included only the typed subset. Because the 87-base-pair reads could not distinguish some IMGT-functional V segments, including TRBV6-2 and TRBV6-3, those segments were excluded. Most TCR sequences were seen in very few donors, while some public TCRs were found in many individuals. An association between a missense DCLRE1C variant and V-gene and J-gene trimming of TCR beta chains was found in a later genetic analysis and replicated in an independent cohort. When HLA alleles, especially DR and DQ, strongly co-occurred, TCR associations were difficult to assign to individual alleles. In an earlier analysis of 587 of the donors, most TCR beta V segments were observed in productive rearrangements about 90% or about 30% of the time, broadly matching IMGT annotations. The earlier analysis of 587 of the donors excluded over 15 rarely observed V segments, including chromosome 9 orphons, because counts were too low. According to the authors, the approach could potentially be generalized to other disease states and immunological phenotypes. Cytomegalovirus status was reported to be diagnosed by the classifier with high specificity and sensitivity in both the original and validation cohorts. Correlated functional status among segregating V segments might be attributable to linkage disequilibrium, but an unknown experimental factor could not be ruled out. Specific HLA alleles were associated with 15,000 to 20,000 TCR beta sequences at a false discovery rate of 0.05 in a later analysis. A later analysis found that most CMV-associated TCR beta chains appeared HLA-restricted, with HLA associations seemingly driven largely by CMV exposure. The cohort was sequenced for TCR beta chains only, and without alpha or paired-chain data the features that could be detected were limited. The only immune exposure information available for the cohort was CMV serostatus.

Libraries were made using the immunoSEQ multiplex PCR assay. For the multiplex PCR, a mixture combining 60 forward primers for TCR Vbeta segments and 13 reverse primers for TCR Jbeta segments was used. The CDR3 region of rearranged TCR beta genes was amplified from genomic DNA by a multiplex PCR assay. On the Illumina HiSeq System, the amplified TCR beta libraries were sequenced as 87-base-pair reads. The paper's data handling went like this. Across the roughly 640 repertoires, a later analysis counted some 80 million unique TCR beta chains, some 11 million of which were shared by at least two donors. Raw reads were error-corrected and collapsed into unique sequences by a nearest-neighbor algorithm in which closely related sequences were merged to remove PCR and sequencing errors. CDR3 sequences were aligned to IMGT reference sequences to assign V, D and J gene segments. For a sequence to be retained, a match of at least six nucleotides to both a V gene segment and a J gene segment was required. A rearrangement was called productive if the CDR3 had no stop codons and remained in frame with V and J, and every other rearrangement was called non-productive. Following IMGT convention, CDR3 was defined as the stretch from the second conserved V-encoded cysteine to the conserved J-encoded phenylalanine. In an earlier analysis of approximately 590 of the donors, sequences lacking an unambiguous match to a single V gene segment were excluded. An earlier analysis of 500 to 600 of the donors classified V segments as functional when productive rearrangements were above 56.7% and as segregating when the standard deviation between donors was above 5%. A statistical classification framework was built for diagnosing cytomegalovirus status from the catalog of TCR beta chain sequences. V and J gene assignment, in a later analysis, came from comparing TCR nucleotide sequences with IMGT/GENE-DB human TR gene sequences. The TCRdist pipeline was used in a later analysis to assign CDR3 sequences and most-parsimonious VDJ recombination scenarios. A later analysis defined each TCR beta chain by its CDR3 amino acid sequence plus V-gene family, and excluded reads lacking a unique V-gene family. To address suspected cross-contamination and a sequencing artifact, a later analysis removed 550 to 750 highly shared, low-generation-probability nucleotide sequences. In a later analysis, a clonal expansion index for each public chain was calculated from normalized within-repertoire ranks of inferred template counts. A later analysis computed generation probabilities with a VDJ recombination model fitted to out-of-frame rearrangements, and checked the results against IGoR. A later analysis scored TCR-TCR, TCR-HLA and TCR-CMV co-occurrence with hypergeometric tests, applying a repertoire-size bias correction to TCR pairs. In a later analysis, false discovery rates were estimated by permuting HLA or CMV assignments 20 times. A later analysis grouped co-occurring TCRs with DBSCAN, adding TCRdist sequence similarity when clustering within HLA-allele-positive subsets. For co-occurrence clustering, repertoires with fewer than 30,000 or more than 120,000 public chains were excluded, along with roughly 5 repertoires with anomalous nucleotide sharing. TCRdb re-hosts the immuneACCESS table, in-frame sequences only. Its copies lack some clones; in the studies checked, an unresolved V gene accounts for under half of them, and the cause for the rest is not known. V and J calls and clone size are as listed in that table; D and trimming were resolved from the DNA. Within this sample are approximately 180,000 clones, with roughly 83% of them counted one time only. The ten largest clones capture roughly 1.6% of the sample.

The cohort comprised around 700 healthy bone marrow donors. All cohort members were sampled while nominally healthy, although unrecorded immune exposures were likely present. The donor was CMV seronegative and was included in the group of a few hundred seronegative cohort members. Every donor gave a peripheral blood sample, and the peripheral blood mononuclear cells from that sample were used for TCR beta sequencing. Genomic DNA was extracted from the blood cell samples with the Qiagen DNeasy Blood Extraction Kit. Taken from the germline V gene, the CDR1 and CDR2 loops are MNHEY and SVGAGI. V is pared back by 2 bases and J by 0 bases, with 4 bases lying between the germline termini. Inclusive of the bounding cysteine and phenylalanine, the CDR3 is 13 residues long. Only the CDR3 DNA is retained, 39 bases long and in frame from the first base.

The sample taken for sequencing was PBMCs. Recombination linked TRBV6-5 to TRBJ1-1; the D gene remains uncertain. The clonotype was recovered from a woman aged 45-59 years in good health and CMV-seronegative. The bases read TGTGCCAGCAGTTACGTAGTGAACACTGAAGCTTTCTTT. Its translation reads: CASSYVVNTEAFF.